This is a list of T cell receptor beta chains from one sample in a study of human T cells and chemical hapten exposure. TCRdb re-called the RACE reads with MiXCR, one entry per CDR3 protein. The data hold approximately 90,000 distinct CDR3 sequences, with just under 9% observed a single time. The sequenced sample was whole blood. These receptors originate from a female donor in good health. Some clones in this sample may be carry-over from other donors' samples. CDR3s include the opening cysteine and the closing phenylalanine or tryptophan. The D gene is left open where the match is weak. The size entry is marked missing in some rows and otherwise reads once, few, many or a size class.

TRBV9	few	TRBJ2-3	TRBD1	TGTGCCAGCAGCCGGGACAGGGGACTGACAGATACGCAGTATTTT	CASSRDRGLTDTQYF
TRBV2	many	TRBJ2-7	TRBD1	TGTGCCAGCAGGTCAAGCCAGGGGGCCCCTAAGCAGTACTTC	CASRSSQGAPKQYF
TRBV7-9	NA	TRBJ2-1	TRBD2	TGTGCCAGCAGCTCAATCGGCGGGGGGGAGCAGTTCTTC	CASSSIGGGEQFF
TRBV6-6	many	TRBJ2-7	TRBD2	TGTGCCAGCAGTTACGGGAGCGGGGGGAGCTCCTACGAGCAGTACTTC	CASSYGSGGSSYEQYF
TRBV29-1	few	TRBJ2-2	NA	TGCAGCGTGAGGCTACAGGGAGCCGGGGAGCTGTTTTTT	CSVRLQGAGELFF
TRBV20-1	few	TRBJ2-7	NA	TGCAGTGCTAGCGTGAGGTCCTACGAGCAGTACTTC	CSASVRSYEQYF
TRBV7-9	many	TRBJ1-5	NA	TGTGCCAGCAGCTTCAATTCTATCGGTCAGCCCCAGCATTTT	CASSFNSIGQPQHF
TRBV19	NA	TRBJ2-2	NA	TGTGCCAGTACCCTCGACACGAACACCGGGGAGCTGTTTTTT	CASTLDTNTGELFF
TRBV27	NA	TRBJ2-7	NA	TGTGCCAGCAGTCCCAAGGGTCTACGGTATCCCTACGAGCAGTACTTC	CASSPKGLRYPYEQYF
TRBV18	many	TRBJ2-7	NA	TGTGCCAGCTCACCCCCGAACGGAGGGACAGCCTACGAGCAGTACTTC	CASSPPNGGTAYEQYF
TRBV28	few	TRBJ1-1	NA	TGTGCCAGCAGTTCCATAGGGGAAAGGAACACTGAAGCTTTCTTT	CASSSIGERNTEAFF
TRBV7-8	NA	TRBJ2-3	NA	TGTGCCAGCAGCTTAGTAGTTAGCACAGATACGCAGTATTTT	CASSLVVSTDTQYF
TRBV20-1	NA	TRBJ2-4	NA	TGCAGTGCTAGAGGGCCCGACGGAGGGGGGCAAAACATTCAGTACTTC	CSARGPDGGGQNIQYF
TRBV7-2	NA	TRBJ2-3	TRBD2	TGTGCCAGCAGCTCGGGACTAGCGGGATACACAGATACGCAGTATTTT	CASSSGLAGYTDTQYF
TRBV12-3/TRBV12-4	few	TRBJ2-7	NA	TGTGCCAGCAGTTTGTGGCAGGGCGTTCCCTACGAGCAGTACTTC	CASSLWQGVPYEQYF
TRBV28	few	TRBJ2-5	NA	TGTGCCAGCGGCCCTAGGGCGGGATTTGAGACCCAGTACTTC	CASGPRAGFETQYF
TRBV6-6	NA	TRBJ1-1	NA	TGTGCCAGCATAAGGGCCAGGAGCTTGGGGGACACTGAAGCTTTCTTT	CASIRARSLGDTEAFF
TRBV28	few	TRBJ2-5	NA	TGTGCCAGCAGTTTATTAGTCTTCCAAGAGACCCAGTACTTC	CASSLLVFQETQYF
TRBV20-1	many	TRBJ2-3	NA	TGCAGTGCTCGAGACCCGAGCACAGATACGCAGTATTTT	CSARDPSTDTQYF
TRBV27	NA	TRBJ2-7	NA	TGTGCCAGCAGTTTAATAGGGGACGAGCAGTACTTC	CASSLIGDEQYF
TRBV6-6	few	TRBJ2-5	NA	TGTGCCAGCAGGTCCGGGGCTCAAGAGACCCAGTACTTC	CASRSGAQETQYF
TRBV7-8	few	TRBJ1-3	NA	TGTGCCAGCAGCCCCAGGGTTCTTACTGGAAACACCATATATTTT	CASSPRVLTGNTIYF
TRBV11-2	NA	TRBJ2-4	NA	TGTGCCAGCAGCCTCAAGGGGATCAAAAACATTCAGTACTTC	CASSLKGIKNIQYF
TRBV21-1	few	TRBJ1-6	NA	TGTGCCAGCAGCTTCCCGGGACATCATAATTCACCCCTCCACTTT	CASSFPGHHNSPLHF
TRBV20-1	few	TRBJ2-7	TRBD2	TGCAGTGCTAGAGCCCGCGTAGCGGGAATCTCCTACGAGCAGTACTTC	CSARARVAGISYEQYF
TRBV24-1	many	TRBJ2-5	NA	TGTGCCACCAGTGCGCAGAACCAAGAGACCCAGTACTTC	CATSAQNQETQYF
TRBV4-2	many	TRBJ2-3	NA	TGTGCCAGCAGCCTTTGGGGGCGGGAGCCAGATACGCAGTATTTT	CASSLWGREPDTQYF
TRBV2	NA	TRBJ1-5	NA	TGTGCCAGCAGTGCAGGCCTGAGCAATCAGCCCCAGCATTTT	CASSAGLSNQPQHF
TRBV7-9	NA	TRBJ2-3	NA	TGTGCCAGCAGCCCTCCAGGAAGCACAGATACGCAGTATTTT	CASSPPGSTDTQYF
TRBV27	NA	TRBJ2-1	TRBD1	TGTGCCAGCAGAGGGGGCTCGACCTACAATGAGCAGTTCTTC	CASRGGSTYNEQFF
TRBV19	once	TRBJ1-5	TRBD1	TGTGCCAGTAGTAGAGACAGGGGCGTGCAGCCCCAGCATTTT	CASSRDRGVQPQHF
TRBV11-2	few	TRBJ2-5	TRBD2	TGTGCCAGCAGCTTGGGTAGCGGGAGTGGAGAGACCCAGTACTTC	CASSLGSGSGETQYF
TRBV7-6	NA	TRBJ2-3	TRBD2	TGTGCCAGCAGCTTACGTGTTTTGGATTTTCGGGAGGGCCTAGCGACAGATACGCAGTATTTT	CASSLRVLDFREGLATDTQYF
TRBV28	NA	TRBJ1-4	TRBD1	TGTGCCAGCAGCCCATCACAGGGGTTCAATGAAAAACTGTTTTTT	CASSPSQGFNEKLFF
TRBV2	few	TRBJ2-7	NA	TGTGCCGGTGGACTGTCGGCACCGGAGCAGTACTTC	CAGGLSAPEQYF
TRBV3-1	NA	TRBJ1-6	NA	TGTGCCAGCAGCCAAGGGACCGCCTTCCCGAGTGGGGCCCTCCACTTT	CASSQGTAFPSGALHF
TRBV7-7	few	TRBJ2-1	NA	TGTGCTAGCAGCCCCGGGGGAGGCCTGCGCAATGAGCAGTTCTTC	CASSPGGGLRNEQFF
TRBV20-1	many	TRBJ2-1	TRBD2	TGCAGTGCTAGAGAACTAGCGGGAGTCTCCTACAATGAGCAGTTCTTC	CSARELAGVSYNEQFF